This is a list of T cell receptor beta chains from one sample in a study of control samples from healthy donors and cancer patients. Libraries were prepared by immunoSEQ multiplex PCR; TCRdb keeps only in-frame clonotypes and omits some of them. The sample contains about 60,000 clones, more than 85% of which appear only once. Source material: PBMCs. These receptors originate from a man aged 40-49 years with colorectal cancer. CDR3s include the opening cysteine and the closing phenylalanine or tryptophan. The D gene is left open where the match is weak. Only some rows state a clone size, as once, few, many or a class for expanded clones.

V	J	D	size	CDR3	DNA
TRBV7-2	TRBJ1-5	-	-	CASSLGYSNQPQHF	TGTGCCAGCAGCTTGGGCTATAGCAATCAGCCCCAGCATTTT
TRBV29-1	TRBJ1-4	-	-	CSVTVGEKLFF	TGCAGCGTTACCGTCGGTGAAAAACTGTTTTTT
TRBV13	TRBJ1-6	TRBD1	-	CASSPETGDNSPLHF	TGTGCCAGCAGCCCTGAGACAGGGGATAATTCACCCCTCCACTTT
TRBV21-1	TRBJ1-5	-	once	CASSAPGQGALGSNQPQHF	TGTGCCAGCAGCGCCCCGGGACAGGGGGCTCTTGGTAGCAATCAGCCCCAGCATTTT
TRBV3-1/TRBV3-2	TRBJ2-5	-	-	CASSQAGVETQYF	TGTGCCAGCAGCCAAGCAGGGGTTGAGACCCAGTACTTC
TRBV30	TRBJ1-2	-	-	CAWSVGTKYGYTF	TGTGCCTGGAGTGTAGGGACAAAATATGGCTACACCTTC
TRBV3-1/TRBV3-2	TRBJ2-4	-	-	CASSQDAGNIQYF	TGTGCCAGCAGCCAAGACGCCGGGAACATTCAGTACTTC
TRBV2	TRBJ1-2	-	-	CASSGTANYGYTF	TGTGCCAGCAGTGGGACAGCTAACTATGGCTACACCTTC
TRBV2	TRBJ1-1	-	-	CASRVTVNTEAFF	TGTGCCAGCAGAGTTACGGTAAACACTGAAGCTTTCTTT
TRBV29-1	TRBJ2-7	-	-	CSALGAGVEQYF	TGCAGCGCCTTAGGGGCAGGGGTGGAGCAGTACTTC
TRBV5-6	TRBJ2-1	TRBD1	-	CASSSGTGGRNNEQFF	TGTGCCAGCAGCTCCGGGACAGGGGGACGAAATAATGAGCAGTTCTTC
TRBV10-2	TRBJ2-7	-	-	CASSESASTRPFEQYF	TGCGCCAGCAGTGAGTCAGCGAGTACGCGGCCCTTCGAGCAGTACTTC
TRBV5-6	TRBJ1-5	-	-	CASSSSGAGNNQPQHF	TGTGCCAGCAGCTCGAGTGGGGCAGGCAACAATCAGCCCCAGCATTTT
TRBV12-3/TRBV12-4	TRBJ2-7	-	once	CASSLGRYEQYF	TGTGCCAGCAGTTTGGGGAGATACGAGCAGTACTTC
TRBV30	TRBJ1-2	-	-	CAWSPRGGSYGYTF	TGTGCCTGGAGTCCTCGAGGGGGGAGCTATGGCTACACCTTC
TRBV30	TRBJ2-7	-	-	CAWSQLGFYEQYF	TGTGCCTGGAGTCAACTCGGTTTCTACGAGCAGTACTTC
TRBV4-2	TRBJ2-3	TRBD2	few	CASSRTGTSGGETDTQYF	TGTGCCAGCAGCCGGACCGGGACTAGCGGGGGTGAGACAGATACGCAGTATTTT
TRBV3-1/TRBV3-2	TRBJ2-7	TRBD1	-	CASSPSLGQAAIF	TGTGCCAGCAGTCCGTCTTTAGGACAGGCCGCCATCTTC
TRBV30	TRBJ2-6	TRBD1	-	CAGGQVYSGANVLTF	TGTGCGGGCGGACAGGTATACAGTGGGGCCAACGTCCTGACTTTC
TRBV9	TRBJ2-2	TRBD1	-	CASSVYRGAGELFF	TGTGCCAGCAGCGTCTACAGGGGGGCCGGGGAGCTGTTTTTT
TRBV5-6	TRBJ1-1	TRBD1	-	CASSIGTVNTEAFF	TGTGCCAGCAGCATCGGGACAGTGAACACTGAAGCTTTCTTT
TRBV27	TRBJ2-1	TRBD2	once	CASRSGTSSSYNEQFF	TGTGCCAGCAGGAGCGGGACTTCTAGCTCCTACAATGAGCAGTTCTTC
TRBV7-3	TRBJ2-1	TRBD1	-	CASSRQGGPYNEQFF	TGTGCCAGCAGCAGACAAGGGGGCCCCTACAATGAGCAGTTCTTC
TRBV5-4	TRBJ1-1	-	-	CASSIDKNTEAFF	TGTGCCAGCAGCATTGACAAGAACACTGAAGCTTTCTTT
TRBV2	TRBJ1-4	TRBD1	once	CASKWTGVDEKLFF	TGTGCCAGTAAGTGGACAGGGGTGGATGAAAAACTGTTTTTT
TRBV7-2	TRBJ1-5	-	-	CASSLRGLPNQPQHF	TGTGCCAGCAGCTTAAGGGGACTCCCCAATCAGCCCCAGCATTTT
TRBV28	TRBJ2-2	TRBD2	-	CASRLSLAGGGRLFF	TGTGCCAGCAGACTATCACTTGCGGGGGGAGGGAGGCTGTTTTTT
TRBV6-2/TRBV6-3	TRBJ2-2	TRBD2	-	CASSFTSGVTTGELFF	TGTGCCAGCAGTTTTACCAGCGGGGTTACCACCGGGGAGCTGTTTTTT
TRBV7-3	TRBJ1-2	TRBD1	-	CASSRTGMDYGYTF	TGTGCCAGCAGCCGGACAGGGATGGACTATGGCTACACCTTC
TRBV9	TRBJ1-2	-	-	CASSVGGRGYTF	TGTGCCAGCAGCGTAGGAGGGCGCGGCTACACCTTC
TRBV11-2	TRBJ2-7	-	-	CASSPGLNYEQYF	TGTGCCAGCAGCCCCGGGCTAAACTACGAGCAGTACTTC
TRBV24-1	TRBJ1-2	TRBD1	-	CATSDGTAYGYTF	TGTGCCACCAGTGATGGGACAGCGTATGGCTACACCTTC
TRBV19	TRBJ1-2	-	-	CASSPGVAYGYTF	TGTGCCAGTAGCCCAGGGGTCGCCTATGGCTACACCTTC
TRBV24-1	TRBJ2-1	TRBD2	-	CATTSGVLHEQFF	TGTGCCACCACCAGCGGGGTTCTCCATGAGCAGTTCTTC
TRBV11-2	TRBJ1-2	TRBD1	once	CASSFRGTAREGGYTF	TGTGCCAGCAGCTTTCGAGGGACAGCCAGGGAAGGGGGCTACACCTTC
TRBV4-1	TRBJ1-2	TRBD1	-	CASSLSSQGGYGYTF	TGCGCCAGCAGCCTCTCTTCTCAGGGGGGCTATGGCTACACCTTC
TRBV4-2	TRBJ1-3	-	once	CASRRYQGDSGNTIYF	TGTGCCAGCAGGCGCTATCAGGGAGACTCTGGAAACACCATATATTTT
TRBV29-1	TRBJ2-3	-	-	CSAPGTTYPDTQYF	TGCAGCGCCCCGGGGACGACCTACCCAGATACGCAGTATTTT
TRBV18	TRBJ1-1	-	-	CASSRDSPELNTEAFF	TGTGCCAGCTCTAGGGACTCTCCGGAATTGAACACTGAAGCTTTCTTT
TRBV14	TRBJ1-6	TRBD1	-	CASSLGTGPFSPLHF	TGTGCCAGCAGCCTCGGGACAGGGCCATTTTCACCCCTCCACTTT
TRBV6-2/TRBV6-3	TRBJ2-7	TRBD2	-	CASSYRTSGVGSYEQYF	TGTGCCAGCAGTTACAGGACTAGCGGGGTCGGCTCCTACGAGCAGTACTTC
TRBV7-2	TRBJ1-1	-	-	CASSFYQGPEAFF	TGTGCCAGCAGCTTTTATCAGGGTCCTGAAGCTTTCTTT
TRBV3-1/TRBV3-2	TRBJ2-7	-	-	CASSRPGLSSYEQYF	TGTGCCAGCAGCCGTCCGGGACTGAGCTCCTACGAGCAGTACTTC
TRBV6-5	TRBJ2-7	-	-	CASIEVGLPYEQYF	TGTGCCAGCATCGAAGTTGGGTTGCCCTACGAGCAGTACTTC
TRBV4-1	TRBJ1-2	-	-	CASSLAETGNYGYTF	TGCGCCAGCAGCCTAGCCGAGACTGGGAACTATGGCTACACCTTC
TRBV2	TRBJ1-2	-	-	CASSPGHTSYGYTF	TGTGCCAGCAGTCCGGGACACACCAGCTATGGCTACACCTTC
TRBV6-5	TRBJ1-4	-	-	CASRETGRNEKLFF	TGTGCCAGCAGAGAGACAGGCCGTAATGAAAAACTGTTTTTT
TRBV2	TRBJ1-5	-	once	CASSEVADNQPQHF	TGTGCCAGCAGTGAGGTGGCAGACAATCAGCCCCAGCATTTT
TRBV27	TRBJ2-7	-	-	CASHGTSYEQYF	TGTGCCAGCCACGGCACGAGCTACGAGCAGTACTTC
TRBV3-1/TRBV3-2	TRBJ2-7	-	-	CASSQPPRRGFTSYEQYF	TGTGCCAGCAGCCAACCCCCCCGGAGGGGGTTTACCTCCTACGAGCAGTACTTC
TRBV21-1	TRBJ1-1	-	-	CASSNVNARGSGLF	TGTGCCAGCAGCAACGTGAATGCCAGGGGTTCAGGACTCTTT
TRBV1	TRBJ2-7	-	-	CTSNGGVPSTYEQYF	TGCACCAGCAACGGAGGGGTTCCGTCAACCTACGAGCAGTACTTC
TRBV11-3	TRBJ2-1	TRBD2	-	CASSRAAGSGGGYNEQFF	TGTGCCAGCAGCCGTGCGGCTGGTAGCGGGGGAGGGTACAATGAGCAGTTCTTC
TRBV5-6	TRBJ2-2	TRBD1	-	CASSTNTGGRNTGELFF	TGTGCCAGCAGCACCAATACAGGGGGCAGGAACACCGGGGAGCTGTTTTTT
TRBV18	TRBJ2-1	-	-	CASSPRTGTDNEQFF	TGTGCCAGCTCACCGAGAACGGGTACCGACAATGAGCAGTTCTTC
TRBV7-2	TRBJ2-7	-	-	CASGRGYEQYF	TGTGCCAGCGGCCGGGGCTACGAGCAGTACTTC
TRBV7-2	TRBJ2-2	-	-	CASSYIGLGAVGEELFF	TGTGCCAGCAGCTATATTGGGTTGGGGGCAGTCGGAGAGGAGCTGTTTTTT